A selection of T cell receptor beta chains follows, all from one sample in a study of cytomegalovirus exposure and HLA in healthy donors. Using immunoSEQ multiplex PCR, the repertoire was profiled, and TCRdb retains in-frame clones only, with some absent. In the table there are roughly 160,000 clones, approximately 88% of which are singletons. Sequenced material: PBMCs. These receptors originate from a boy aged 2-15 years in good health and CMV-seronegative. CDR3s include the opening cysteine and the closing phenylalanine or tryptophan. The D gene is left open where the match is weak. Where a row states a size, it is once, few, many or the class of an expanded clone; other rows omit it.

>-|TRBJ1-1|TRBV29-1|-
TGCAGCGGGGTGGCGGGAAACACTGAAGCTTTCTTT
CSGVAGNTEAFF
>-|TRBJ2-3|TRBV18|-
TGTGCCAGCTCACCGGCCACAGATACGCAGTATTTT
CASSPATDTQYF
>-|TRBJ2-2|TRBV9|-
TGTGCCAGCAGCTCGGACTCCGCCGGGGAGCTGTTTTTT
CASSSDSAGELFF
>-|TRBJ2-3|TRBV5-1|TRBD1
TGCGCCAGCAGCACCGTCGGACAGGCGCCTAGCACAGATACGCAGTATTTT
CASSTVGQAPSTDTQYF
>-|TRBJ1-2|TRBV5-1|TRBD1
TGCGCCAGCAGCTTGGATAGGGGGACAGGGGGCCCCTATGGCTACACCTTC
CASSLDRGTGGPYGYTF
>once|TRBJ1-2|TRBV29-1|TRBD1
TGCAGCGCTGCAGAGACAGGGCGGAACTATGGCTACACCTTC
CSAAETGRNYGYTF
>-|TRBJ2-5|TRBV5-1|-
TGCGCCAGCAGCACAGGACAGCTCCAAGAGACCCAGTACTTC
CASSTGQLQETQYF
>-|TRBJ1-5|TRBV6-5|TRBD1
TGTGCCAGCAGTTACCCGACAGGGGAGGTGGGTCAGCCCCAGCATTTT
CASSYPTGEVGQPQHF
>-|TRBJ1-2|TRBV4-1|-
TGCGCCAGCAGCCAGGCGGGCGGGGAAAACTATGGCTACACCTTC
CASSQAGGENYGYTF
>-|TRBJ2-5|TRBV6-1|TRBD1
TGTGCCAGCAGTGAGCCCCGGACAGGACTCCAAGAGACCCAGTACTTC
CASSEPRTGLQETQYF
>-|TRBJ2-1|TRBV27|TRBD2
TGTGCCAGCAGTTCCCCCTCCCCGACTAGCGGGGCCAAGATTTTCGATCCCAATGAGCAGTTCTTC
CASSSPSPTSGAKIFDPNEQFF
>-|TRBJ1-1|TRBV7-2|-
TGTGCCAGCAGCTTATTCCAGGGGCGCCTGAACACTGAAGCTTTCTTT
CASSLFQGRLNTEAFF
>-|TRBJ2-7|TRBV5-1|-
TGCGCCAGCAGCCCCAGGGTGGGCGAGCAGTACTTC
CASSPRVGEQYF
>-|TRBJ1-4|TRBV30|TRBD1
TGTGCCTGGAGCCGAGGGATTACCGGGACAGCTAATGAAAAACTGTTTTTT
CAWSRGITGTANEKLFF
>once|TRBJ2-5|TRBV5-6|-
TGTGCCAGCAGCCCGTCACGCAGGGTGAGGGAGACCCAGTACTTC
CASSPSRRVRETQYF
>-|TRBJ1-1|TRBV20-1|-
TGCAGTGCTTCGGCGACAGAGGAAGCTTTCTTT
CSASATEEAFF
>-|TRBJ2-2|TRBV6-5|-
TGTGCCAGCAGTTACTCGACAGACGGGGAGCTGTTTTTT
CASSYSTDGELFF
>-|TRBJ1-1|TRBV7-2|-
TGTGCCAGCAGCTTATCTTCCAGACAGAACACTGAAGCTTTCTTT
CASSLSSRQNTEAFF
>-|TRBJ1-3|TRBV7-9|-
TGTGCCAGCAGCGTTACCAGGGATTCCTCTGGAAACACCATATATTTT
CASSVTRDSSGNTIYF
>-|TRBJ1-5|TRBV6-1|-
TGTGCCAGCAGTGAAGCGCTTCTACAGGGAAGCAATCAGCCCCAGCATTTT
CASSEALLQGSNQPQHF
>-|TRBJ2-3|TRBV15|TRBD2
TGTGCCACCAGCAGAGATCAAGCGGGAGGTTGGGCAGATACGCAGTATTTT
CATSRDQAGGWADTQYF
>few|TRBJ1-5|TRBV30|TRBD1
TGTGCCTGGAGCGTGGGACAGGGGGCGGTTCAGCCCCAGCATTTT
CAWSVGQGAVQPQHF
>-|TRBJ2-3|TRBV5-4|-
TGTGCCAGCAGCTTGGCGGTAGCCTTAGATACGCAGTATTTT
CASSLAVALDTQYF
>-|TRBJ2-1|TRBV6-5|TRBD2
TGTGCCAGCAGTTACTCAGGACTAGCGGGGGTGTCCGAGCAGTTCTTC
CASSYSGLAGVSEQFF
>-|TRBJ1-3|TRBV5-6|TRBD1
TGTGCCAGCAGCCCCGACGGGACAGGGGGAAACACCATATATTTT
CASSPDGTGGNTIYF
>-|TRBJ2-7|TRBV19|TRBD2
TGTGCCAGTAGTACCACGGGACTAGCGGGACAGGACGAGCAGTACTTC
CASSTTGLAGQDEQYF
>-|TRBJ2-5|TRBV7-9|TRBD1
TGTGCCAGCAGCTTAGGAGGGGGCCCCAGGGAGACCCAGTACTTC
CASSLGGGPRETQYF
>few|TRBJ2-3|TRBV9|TRBD2
TGTGCCAGCAGCGTAGAAACGGCTAGCGGGATTTACACAGATACGCAGTATTTT
CASSVETASGIYTDTQYF
>few|TRBJ1-1|TRBV29-1|-
TGCAGCGTCCTGGGCAGACAGAACACTGAAGCTTTCTTT
CSVLGRQNTEAFF
>few|TRBJ1-5|TRBV6-1|TRBD1
TGTGCCAGCAGTGAACGAGCAGGGGGCGTTCAGCCCCAGCATTTT
CASSERAGGVQPQHF
>-|TRBJ2-1|TRBV2|TRBD2
TGTGCCAGCAGGCGGGAGAGGGTGGCCAATGAGCAGTTCTTC
CASRRERVANEQFF
>-|TRBJ1-1|TRBV27|-
TGTGCCAGCAGTTTAGGACAGTCGGCGTTTACTGAAGCTTTCTTT
CASSLGQSAFTEAFF
>-|TRBJ1-2|TRBV27|-
TGTGCCAGCTCCGGTAATCATGGCTACACCTTC
CASSGNHGYTF
>once|TRBJ2-2|TRBV6-5|TRBD1
TGTGCCAGCAGCCGCAGGGGGTCCACCGGGGAGCTGTTTTTT
CASSRRGSTGELFF
>-|TRBJ2-3|TRBV7-8|-
TGTGCCAGCAGCTTGTTCGGGACTCCCCCAGATACGCAGTATTTT
CASSLFGTPPDTQYF
>-|TRBJ1-1|TRBV9|-
TGTGCCAGCAGCGTAGCTTTGGGAGGGAGCACTGAAGCTTTCTTT
CASSVALGGSTEAFF
>-|TRBJ1-1|TRBV19|-
TGTGCCAGTAGTCAGATAGCGGACACTGAAGCTTTCTTT
CASSQIADTEAFF
>-|TRBJ1-2|TRBV29-1|-
TGCAGCGTGGCGACAGGCCCTAACTATGGCTACACCTTC
CSVATGPNYGYTF
>-|TRBJ1-2|TRBV2|TRBD1
TGTGCCAGCGCGGGACAGGGGGGAGATGGCTACACCTTC
CASAGQGGDGYTF
>-|TRBJ1-4|TRBV2|TRBD1
TGTGCCAGCAGTGCTCTGGACAGGGGGCTTAATGAAAAACTGTTTTTT
CASSALDRGLNEKLFF
>few|TRBJ2-5|TRBV5-6|TRBD2
TGTGCCAGCAGCGGCCGCGGAGCGGGGGAAGAGACCCAGTACTTC
CASSGRGAGEETQYF
>once|TRBJ2-5|TRBV15|TRBD2
TGTGCCACCAGCAGAAACCGACTAGCGGGGGAGGAGACCCAGTACTTC
CATSRNRLAGEETQYF
>few|TRBJ2-2|TRBV5-1|-
TGCGCCAGCAGCTTTTCGGGTATAGACACCGGGGAGCTGTTTTTT
CASSFSGIDTGELFF
>-|TRBJ1-6|TRBV7-9|-
TGTGCCAGCAATACTGTACAATGGGGAGGGGGTTCACCCCTCCACTTT
CASNTVQWGGGSPLHF
>few|TRBJ2-7|TRBV13|-
TGTGCCAGCAGCAGGCGGACAAGGGGTTACGAGCAGTACTTC
CASSRRTRGYEQYF
>-|TRBJ2-3|TRBV2|TRBD2
TGTGCCAGCTCGCGGCGGACTAGCGGGTCAGATACGCAGTATTTT
CASSRRTSGSDTQYF
>-|TRBJ1-3|TRBV6-1|-
TGTGCCAGCAGTGAAGACACGGGGGGTCTCTCTGGAAACACCATATATTTT
CASSEDTGGLSGNTIYF
>-|TRBJ2-7|TRBV5-1|-
TGCGCCAGCAGCTCTGCCGGGACTGGGGGCTACGAGCAGTACTTC
CASSSAGTGGYEQYF
>few|TRBJ2-7|TRBV6-5|-
TGTGCCAGCAGTCGGGGGAGTGGCTACGAGCAGTACTTC
CASSRGSGYEQYF
>once|TRBJ1-2|TRBV27|-
TGTGCCAGCAGCCGGGATAACTATGGCTACACCTTC
CASSRDNYGYTF
>once|TRBJ2-7|TRBV6-5|TRBD1
TGTGCCAGCAGCCTGACAGGGGACTACGAGCAGTACTTC
CASSLTGDYEQYF
>-|TRBJ1-5|TRBV7-2|-
TGTGCCAGCAGCCCACTCTCGGTTTTCAGCAATCAGCCCCAGCATTTT
CASSPLSVFSNQPQHF
>-|TRBJ2-1|TRBV4-1|TRBD2
TGCGCCAGCAGCCCCCAGTCCACAGGACTAGCGGGGACCTACAATGAGCAGTTCTTC
CASSPQSTGLAGTYNEQFF
>-|TRBJ2-5|TRBV5-4|TRBD2
TGTGCCAGCAGCCCGGGACTAGCGGGAGAGGGGGAGACCCAGTACTTC
CASSPGLAGEGETQYF
>-|TRBJ1-2|TRBV4-2|-
TGTGCCAGCAGCCAAGACAGGGTTTATGGCTACACCTTC
CASSQDRVYGYTF
>-|TRBJ2-7|TRBV30|TRBD2
TGTGCCTGGAGTAAGACTAGCGGGAGATCCTACGAGCAGTACTTC
CAWSKTSGRSYEQYF
>-|TRBJ1-3|TRBV7-2|TRBD1
TGTGCCAGCAGCCATGGGACAGGGGGAAACACCATATATTTT
CASSHGTGGNTIYF